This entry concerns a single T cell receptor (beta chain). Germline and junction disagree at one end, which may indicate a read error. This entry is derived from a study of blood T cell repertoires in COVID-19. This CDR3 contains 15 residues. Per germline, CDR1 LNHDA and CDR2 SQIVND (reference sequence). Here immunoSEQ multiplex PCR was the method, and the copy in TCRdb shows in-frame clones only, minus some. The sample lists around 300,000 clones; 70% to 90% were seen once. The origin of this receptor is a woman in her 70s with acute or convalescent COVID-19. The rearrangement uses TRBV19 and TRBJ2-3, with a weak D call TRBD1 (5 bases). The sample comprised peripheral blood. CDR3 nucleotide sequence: TGTGCCAGTAGTATAGGGGGTATCGATACAGGTACGCAGTATTTT. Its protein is CASSIGGIDTGTQYF.